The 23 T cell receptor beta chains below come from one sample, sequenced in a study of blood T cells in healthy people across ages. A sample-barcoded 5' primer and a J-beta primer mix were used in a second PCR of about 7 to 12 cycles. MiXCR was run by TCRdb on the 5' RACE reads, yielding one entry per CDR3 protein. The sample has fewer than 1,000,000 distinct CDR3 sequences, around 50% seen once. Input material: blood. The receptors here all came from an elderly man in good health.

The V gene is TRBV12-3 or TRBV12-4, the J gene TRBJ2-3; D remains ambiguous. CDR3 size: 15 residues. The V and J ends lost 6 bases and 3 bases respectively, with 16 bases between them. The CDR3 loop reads CASSSHRRRTDTQYF. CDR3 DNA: TGTGCCAGCAGCTCACACAGAAGAAGAACAGATACGCAGTATTTT.

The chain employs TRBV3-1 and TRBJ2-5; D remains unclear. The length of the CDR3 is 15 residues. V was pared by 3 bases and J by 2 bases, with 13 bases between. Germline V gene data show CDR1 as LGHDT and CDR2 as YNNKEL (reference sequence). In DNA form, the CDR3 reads TGTGCCAGCAGCCAGCGTGGTGCATTGCAAGAGACCCAGTACTTC. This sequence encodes CASSQRGALQETQYF.

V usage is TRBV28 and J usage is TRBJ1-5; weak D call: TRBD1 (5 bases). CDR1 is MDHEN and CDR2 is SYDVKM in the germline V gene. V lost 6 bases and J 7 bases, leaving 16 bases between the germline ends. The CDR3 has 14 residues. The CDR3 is CASRVSGTNQPQHF. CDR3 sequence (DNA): TGTGCCAGCAGAGTGTCAGGGACGAACCAGCCCCAGCATTTT.

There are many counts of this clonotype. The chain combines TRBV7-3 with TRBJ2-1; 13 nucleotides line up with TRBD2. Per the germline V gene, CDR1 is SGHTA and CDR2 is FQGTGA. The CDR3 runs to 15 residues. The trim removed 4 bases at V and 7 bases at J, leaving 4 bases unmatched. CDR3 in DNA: TGTGCCAGCAGCTGGACTAGCGGGAGCATGAATGAGCAGTTCTTC. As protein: CASSWTSGSMNEQFF.

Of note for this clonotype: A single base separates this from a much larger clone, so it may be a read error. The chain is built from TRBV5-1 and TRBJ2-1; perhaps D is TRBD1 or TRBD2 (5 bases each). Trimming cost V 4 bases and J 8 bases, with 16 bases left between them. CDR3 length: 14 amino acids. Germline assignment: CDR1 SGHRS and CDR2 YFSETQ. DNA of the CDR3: TGCGCCAGCAGCCTCCGGGACGGGTACGATGAGCAGTTCTTC. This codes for CASSLRDGYDEQFF.

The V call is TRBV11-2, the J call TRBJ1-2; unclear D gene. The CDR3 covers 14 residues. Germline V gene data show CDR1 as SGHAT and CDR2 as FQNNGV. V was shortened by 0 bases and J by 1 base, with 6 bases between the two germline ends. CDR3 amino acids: CASSLETNNYGYTF. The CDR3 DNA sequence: TGTGCCAGCAGCTTAGAGACAAATAACTATGGCTACACCTTC. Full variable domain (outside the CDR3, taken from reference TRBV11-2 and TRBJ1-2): EAGVAQSPRYKIIEKRQSVAFWCNPISGHATLYWYQQILGQGPKLLIQFQNNGVVDDSQLPKDRFSAERLKGVDSTLKIQPAKLEDSAVYLCASSLETNNYGYTFGSGTRLTVV.

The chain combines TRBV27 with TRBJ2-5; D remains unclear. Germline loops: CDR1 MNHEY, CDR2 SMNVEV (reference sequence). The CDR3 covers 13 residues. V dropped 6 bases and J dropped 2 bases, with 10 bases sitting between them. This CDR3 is CASRGAKQETQYF. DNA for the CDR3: TGTGCCAGCAGAGGAGCAAAACAAGAGACCCAGTACTTC.

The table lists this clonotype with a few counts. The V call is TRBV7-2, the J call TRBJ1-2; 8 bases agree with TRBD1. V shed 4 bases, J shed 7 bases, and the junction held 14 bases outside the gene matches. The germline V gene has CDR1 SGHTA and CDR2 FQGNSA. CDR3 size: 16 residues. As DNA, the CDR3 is TGTGCCAGCAGCTCGCTTTCCAGGGGGCTGGGTGTTGGCTACACCTTC. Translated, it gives CASSSLSRGLGVGYTF.

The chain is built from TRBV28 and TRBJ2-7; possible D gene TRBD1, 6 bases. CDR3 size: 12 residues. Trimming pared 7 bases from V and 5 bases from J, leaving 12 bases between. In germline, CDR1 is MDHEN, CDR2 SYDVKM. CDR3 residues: CASTGQYDEQYF. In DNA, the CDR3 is TGTGCCAGCACCGGACAGTACGACGAGCAGTACTTC.

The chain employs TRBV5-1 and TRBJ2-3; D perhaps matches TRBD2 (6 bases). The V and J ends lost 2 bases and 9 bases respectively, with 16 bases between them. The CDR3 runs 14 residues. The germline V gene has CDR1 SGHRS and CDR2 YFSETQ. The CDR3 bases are TGCGCCAGCAGCTTAGAGGGGTCCGCGGGGACGCAGTATTTT. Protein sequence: CASSLEGSAGTQYF.

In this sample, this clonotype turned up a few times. The CDR3 sequence is CASSLKGSGVDNEQFF. For the CDR3, the DNA is TGTGCCAGCAGCTTAAAAGGGTCGGGAGTTGACAATGAGCAGTTCTTC. The chain couples TRBV7-3 to TRBJ2-1, with a possible D match to TRBD2 (6 bases). Trimming cost V 1 base and J 5 bases, with 15 bases left between them. CDR1 and CDR2 from the germline V gene are SGHTA and FQGTGA. CDR3 length equals 16 residues.

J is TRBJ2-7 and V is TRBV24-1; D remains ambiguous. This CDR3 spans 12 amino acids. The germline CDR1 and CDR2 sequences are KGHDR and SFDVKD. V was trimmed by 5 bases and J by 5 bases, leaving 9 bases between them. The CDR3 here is CATSAPTNEQYF. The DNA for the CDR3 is TGTGCCACCAGTGCACCAACGAACGAGCAGTACTTC.

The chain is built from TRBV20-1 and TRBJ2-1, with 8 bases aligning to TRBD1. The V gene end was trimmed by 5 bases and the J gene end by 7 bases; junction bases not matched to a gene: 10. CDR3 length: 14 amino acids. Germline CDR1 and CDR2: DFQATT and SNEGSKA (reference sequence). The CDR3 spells CSAVDRGWGNEQFF. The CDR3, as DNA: TGCAGTGCTGTAGACAGGGGATGGGGGAATGAGCAGTTCTTC.

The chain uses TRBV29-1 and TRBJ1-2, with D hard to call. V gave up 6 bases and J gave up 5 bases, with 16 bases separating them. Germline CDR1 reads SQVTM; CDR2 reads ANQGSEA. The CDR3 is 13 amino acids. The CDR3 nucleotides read TGCAGCGTGTTGACAAGGCAGAGTTATGGCTACACCTTC. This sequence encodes CSVLTRQSYGYTF.

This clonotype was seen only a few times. CDR3 residues: CSAPQGRTQYF. The CDR3 region has the DNA TGCAGTGCTCCACAGGGAAGGACCCAGTACTTC. The chain couples TRBV20-1 to TRBJ2-7; TRBD1 might be the D (6 bases). The J call may be mistaken, given a closer DNA end match to TRBJ2-5. Per germline, CDR1 DFQATT and CDR2 SNEGSKA (reference sequence). The CDR3 extends over 11 amino acids.

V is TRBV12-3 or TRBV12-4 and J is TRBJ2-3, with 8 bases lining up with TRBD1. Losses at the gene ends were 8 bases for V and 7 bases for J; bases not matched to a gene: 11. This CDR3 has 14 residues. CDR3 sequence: CASVPRDRSYTQYF. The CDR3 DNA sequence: TGTGCCAGCGTTCCCCGGGACAGGAGTTATACGCAGTATTTT.

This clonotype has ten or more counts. The chain's CDR3 is CASSLVQPSTDTQYF. CDR3 DNA sequence: TGCGCCAGCAGCTTGGTGCAGCCTAGCACAGATACGCAGTATTTT. The rearrangement links TRBV5-1 to TRBJ2-3; no clear D. Germline assignment: CDR1 SGHRS and CDR2 YFSETQ. The CDR3 sequence is 15 residues long. The V end lost 0 bases, the J end lost 0 bases, and 8 bases lay between the germline ends. Variable domain in full (rest from reference TRBV5-1 and TRBJ2-3): KAGVTQTPRYLIKTRGQQVTLSCSPISGHRSVSWYQQTPGQGLQFLFEYFSETQRNKGNFPGRFSGRQFSNSRSEMNVSTLELGDSALYLCASSLVQPSTDTQYFGPGTRLTVL.

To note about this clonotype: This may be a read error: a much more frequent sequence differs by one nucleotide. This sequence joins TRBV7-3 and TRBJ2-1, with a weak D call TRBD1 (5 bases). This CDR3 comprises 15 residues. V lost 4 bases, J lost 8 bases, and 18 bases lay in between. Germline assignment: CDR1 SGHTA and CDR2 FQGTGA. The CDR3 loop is CASSSSVGAVDEQFF. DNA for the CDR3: TGTGCCAGCAGCTCCAGCGTAGGGGCTGTGGATGAGCAGTTCTTC.

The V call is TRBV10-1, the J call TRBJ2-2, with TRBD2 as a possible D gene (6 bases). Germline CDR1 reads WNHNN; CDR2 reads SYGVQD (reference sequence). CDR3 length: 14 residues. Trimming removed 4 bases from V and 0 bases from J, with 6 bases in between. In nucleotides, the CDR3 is TGCGCCAGCAGTGGCGGGACGAACACCGGGGAGCTGTTTTTT. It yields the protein CASSGGTNTGELFF.

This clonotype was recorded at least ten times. DNA for the CDR3: TGTGCCAGCAGAAAGATGGATACCTCCTACGAGCAGTACTTC. It specifies CASRKMDTSYEQYF. The J gene is TRBJ2-7, the V gene TRBV2; D unclear. Germline values: CDR1 SNHLY, CDR2 FYNNEI. CDR3 size: 14 residues. Trimming stripped 6 bases from V and 0 bases from J, with 12 bases between.

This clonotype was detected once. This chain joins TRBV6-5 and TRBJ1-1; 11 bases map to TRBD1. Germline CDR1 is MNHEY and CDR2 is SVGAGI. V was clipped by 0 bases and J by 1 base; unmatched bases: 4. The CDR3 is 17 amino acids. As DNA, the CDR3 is TGTGCCAGCAGTTACTCGATTGGGACAGGGGGGAACACTGAAGCTTTCTTT. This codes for CASSYSIGTGGNTEAFF.

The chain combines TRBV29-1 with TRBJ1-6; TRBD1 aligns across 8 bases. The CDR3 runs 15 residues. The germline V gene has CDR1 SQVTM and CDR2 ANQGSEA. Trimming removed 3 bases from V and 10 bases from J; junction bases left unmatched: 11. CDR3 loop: CSVDDGQGGRSPLHF. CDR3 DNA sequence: TGCAGCGTTGATGATGGACAGGGAGGTCGCTCACCCCTCCACTTT.

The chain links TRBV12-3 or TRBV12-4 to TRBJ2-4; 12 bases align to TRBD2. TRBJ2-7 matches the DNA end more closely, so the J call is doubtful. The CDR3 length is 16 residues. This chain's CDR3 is CASSPLTSGSGHEQYF. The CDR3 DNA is TGTGCCAGCAGTCCCTTGACTAGCGGGAGCGGTCACGAGCAGTACTTC.